The rows below give T cell receptor beta chains drawn from one sample of a study of siplizumab effects on memory and regulatory T cells. The assay was immunoSEQ multiplex PCR, and TCRdb's table has in-frame clones only and misses some. Among about 50,000 clones listed, about 94% were seen once. Sequenced material: CD8+ T cells sorted from blood. These TCRs come from a human donor in good health. CDR3s include the opening cysteine and the closing phenylalanine or tryptophan. Fields, in order: V gene, D gene, J gene, clone size, CDR3 protein, CDR3 DNA. The D gene is left open where the match is weak. Size values are once, few and many counts, or a class for expanded clones, and some rows have none.

>TRBV7-9|TRBD2|TRBJ2-3|-
CASSPGTSGIFSDTQYF
TGTGCCAGCAGCCCTGGGACTAGCGGGATTTTCTCAGATACGCAGTATTTT
>TRBV2|-|TRBJ1-1|-
CASSVSREGAEAFF
TGTGCCAGCAGTGTCTCCAGGGAAGGCGCTGAAGCTTTCTTT
>TRBV7-9|TRBD1|TRBJ2-7|-
CASSRDTGGDFYEQYF
TGTGCCAGCAGCCGTGATACAGGGGGCGACTTCTACGAGCAGTACTTC
>TRBV19|TRBD1|TRBJ2-7|-
CASGWYRGHEQYF
TGTGCCAGTGGATGGTACAGGGGCCACGAGCAGTACTTC
>TRBV29-1|-|TRBJ1-2|-
CSEARGYTF
TGCAGCGAAGCCCGGGGCTACACCTTC
>TRBV28|TRBD1|TRBJ1-5|once
CASTGRGGYQPQHF
TGTGCCAGCACCGGCAGGGGGGGGTATCAGCCCCAGCATTTT
>TRBV7-3|-|TRBJ2-1|-
CASSPVGTPSSYNEQFF
TGTGCCAGCAGCCCAGTCGGGACTCCAAGCTCCTACAATGAGCAGTTCTTC
>TRBV10-1|TRBD2|TRBJ2-7|-
CASSELGTSGYEQYF
TGCGCCAGCAGTGAGTTGGGGACTAGCGGCTACGAGCAGTACTTC
>TRBV27|-|TRBJ2-7|-
CASRPYSANYEQYF
TGTGCCAGCAGGCCGTACTCGGCAAACTACGAGCAGTACTTC
>TRBV11-3|TRBD1|TRBJ1-2|-
CASSATGFEANYGYTF
TGTGCCAGCAGCGCGACAGGGTTTGAGGCTAACTATGGCTACACCTTC
>TRBV11-2|-|TRBJ2-1|-
CASSTTTVNEQFF
TGTGCCAGCAGCACCACAACTGTTAATGAGCAGTTCTTC
>TRBV2|TRBD2|TRBJ2-3|-
CASSVPLTSGEKDTQYF
TGTGCCAGCAGTGTGCCCTTGACTAGCGGGGAGAAGGATACGCAGTATTTT
>TRBV7-3|-|TRBJ2-2|once
CASSLTPLNTGELFF
TGTGCCAGCAGCTTAACGCCTCTGAACACCGGGGAGCTGTTTTTT
>TRBV29-1|-|TRBJ1-4|-
CSVSDPLEDEKLFF
TGCAGCGTTTCCGATCCACTAGAGGACGAAAAACTGTTTTTT
>TRBV27|-|TRBJ2-3|-
CASSLNPWAADTQYF
TGTGCCAGCAGTTTAAACCCTTGGGCAGCTGATACGCAGTATTTT
>TRBV15|TRBD1|TRBJ1-2|-
CATSPGQGGYGYTF
TGTGCCACCAGCCCGGGACAGGGGGGCTATGGCTACACCTTC
>TRBV19|-|TRBJ1-1|-
CASSIVAGREAFF
TGTGCCAGTAGTATAGTGGCAGGGCGAGAAGCTTTCTTT
>TRBV7-3|-|TRBJ2-7|-
CASSSHPRSEQYF
TGTGCCAGCAGCTCCCACCCAAGAAGCGAGCAGTACTTC
>TRBV19|-|TRBJ1-1|once
CASSPLGTEAFF
TGTGCCAGTAGTCCCCTGGGGACTGAAGCTTTCTTT
>TRBV5-6|TRBD1|TRBJ1-2|-
CASSYEDRDYGYTF
TGTGCCAGCAGCTATGAGGACAGGGACTATGGCTACACCTTC
>TRBV25-1|TRBD1|TRBJ2-7|once
CASSRGTGDYEQYF
TGTGCCAGCAGTCGTGGGACAGGGGACTACGAGCAGTACTTC
>TRBV5-8|-|TRBJ1-1|-
CASSLGGWNTEAFF
TGTGCCAGCAGCTTAGGCGGATGGAACACTGAAGCTTTCTTT
>TRBV28|-|TRBJ1-1|-
CASSSDRTYTEAFF
TGTGCCAGCAGTTCCGACAGAACCTACACTGAAGCTTTCTTT
>TRBV7-9|TRBD2|TRBJ2-7|-
CASSLSAGVMDEQYF
TGTGCCAGCAGCTTATCGGCGGGAGTTATGGACGAGCAGTACTTC
>TRBV9|TRBD2|TRBJ2-7|-
CASSPSWASGMLNEQYF
TGTGCCAGCAGCCCATCTTGGGCTAGCGGGATGTTGAACGAGCAGTACTTC
>TRBV27|-|TRBJ2-3|-
CASSYSYTDTQYF
TGTGCCAGCAGTTACTCCTACACAGATACGCAGTATTTT
>TRBV6-5|-|TRBJ2-1|-
CARLSLGNSYNEQFF
TGTGCCAGATTATCTTTGGGCAACTCCTACAATGAGCAGTTCTTC
>TRBV11-2|-|TRBJ2-1|-
CASSSRLSEQFF
TGTGCCAGCAGCTCAAGGTTGAGCGAGCAGTTCTTC
>TRBV2|-|TRBJ2-5|once
CASSVLQSAVQETQYF
TGTGCCAGCAGTGTTCTGCAATCTGCGGTCCAAGAGACCCAGTACTTC
>TRBV5-1|TRBD2|TRBJ2-1|-
CASSPLPLAGSSYNEQFF
TGCGCCAGCAGCCCCCTACCCTTAGCGGGAAGCTCCTACAATGAGCAGTTCTTC
>TRBV29-1|-|TRBJ1-1|few
CSVVVGTEAFF
TGCAGCGTTGTAGTGGGGACTGAAGCTTTCTTT
>TRBV27|-|TRBJ1-2|-
CASSSGNGYTF
TGTGCCAGCAGCTCAGGGAACGGCTACACCTTC
>TRBV7-9|-|TRBJ2-7|-
CASGFSGDYEQYF
TGTGCCAGCGGATTTTCGGGGGACTACGAGCAGTACTTC
>TRBV7-3|TRBD2|TRBJ2-5|-
CASSPLGGVGETQYF
TGTGCCAGCAGCCCCCTGGGGGGGGTCGGGGAGACCCAGTACTTC
>TRBV11-2|-|TRBJ2-7|once
CASSLSGFYEQYF
TGTGCCAGCAGCTTATCTGGATTCTACGAGCAGTACTTC
>TRBV7-3|TRBD1|TRBJ1-5|once
CASSLSGQPQRF
TGTGCCAGCAGCTTGTCGGGACAGCCCCAGCGTTTT
>TRBV7-6|TRBD1|TRBJ2-7|once
CASSLGDSYEQYF
TGTGCCAGCAGCTTAGGGGACAGCTACGAGCAGTACTTC
>TRBV30|TRBD2|TRBJ2-3|-
CAWMREGLWDTQYF
TGTGCCTGGATGCGGGAGGGCCTGTGGGATACGCAGTATTTT
>TRBV28|TRBD2|TRBJ2-7|-
CASSFGLAGVSSYEQYF
TGTGCCAGCAGTTTCGGGCTAGCGGGAGTAAGCTCCTACGAGCAGTACTTC
>TRBV4-2|TRBD1|TRBJ1-1|-
CASSLGTGSNTEAFF
TGTGCCAGCAGCCTAGGGACAGGGTCGAACACTGAAGCTTTCTTT
>TRBV28|TRBD2|TRBJ2-7|-
CASSSGRPVREQYF
TGTGCCAGCAGTAGCGGGAGGCCCGTGCGGGAGCAGTACTTC
>TRBV29-1|TRBD2|TRBJ2-2|-
CSVGGGINGELFF
TGCAGCGTTGGGGGAGGGATTAACGGGGAGCTGTTTTTT
>TRBV9|TRBD2|TRBJ2-7|-
CASSLSGGGAYEQYF
TGTGCCAGCAGCCTAAGTGGGGGAGGGGCCTACGAGCAGTACTTC
>TRBV5-6|TRBD1|TRBJ2-2|-
CASSSGTGVTGELFF
TGTGCCAGCAGCTCCGGGACAGGGGTTACCGGGGAGCTGTTTTTT
>TRBV7-8|TRBD2|TRBJ2-1|-
CASSLTLRKRELSYNEQFF
TGTGCCAGCAGCTTAACACTCCGCAAGCGGGAGCTCTCCTACAATGAGCAGTTCTTC